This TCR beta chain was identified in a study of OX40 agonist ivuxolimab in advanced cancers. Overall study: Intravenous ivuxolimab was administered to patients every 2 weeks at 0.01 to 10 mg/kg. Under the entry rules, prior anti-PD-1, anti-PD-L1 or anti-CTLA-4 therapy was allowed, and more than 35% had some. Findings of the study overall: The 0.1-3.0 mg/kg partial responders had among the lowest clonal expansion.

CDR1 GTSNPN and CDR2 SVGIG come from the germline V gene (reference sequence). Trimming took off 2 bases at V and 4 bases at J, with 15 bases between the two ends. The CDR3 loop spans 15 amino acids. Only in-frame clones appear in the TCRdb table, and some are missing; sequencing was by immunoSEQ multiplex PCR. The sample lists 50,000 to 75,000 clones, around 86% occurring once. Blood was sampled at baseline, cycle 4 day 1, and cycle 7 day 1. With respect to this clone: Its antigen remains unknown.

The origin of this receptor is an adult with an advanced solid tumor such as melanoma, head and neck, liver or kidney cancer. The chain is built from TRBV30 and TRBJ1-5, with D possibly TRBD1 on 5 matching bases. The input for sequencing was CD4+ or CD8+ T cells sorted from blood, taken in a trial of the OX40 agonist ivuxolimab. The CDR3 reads CAWSRGDSANQPQHF. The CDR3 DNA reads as TGTGCCTGGAGTAGGGGTGACAGTGCGAATCAGCCCCAGCATTTT. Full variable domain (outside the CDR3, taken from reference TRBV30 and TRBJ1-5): SQTIHQWPATLVQPVGSPLSLECTVEGTSNPNLYWYRQAAGRGLQLLFYSVGIGQISSEVPQNLSASRPQDRQFILSSKKLLLSDSGFYLCAWSRGDSANQPQHFGDGTRLSIL.